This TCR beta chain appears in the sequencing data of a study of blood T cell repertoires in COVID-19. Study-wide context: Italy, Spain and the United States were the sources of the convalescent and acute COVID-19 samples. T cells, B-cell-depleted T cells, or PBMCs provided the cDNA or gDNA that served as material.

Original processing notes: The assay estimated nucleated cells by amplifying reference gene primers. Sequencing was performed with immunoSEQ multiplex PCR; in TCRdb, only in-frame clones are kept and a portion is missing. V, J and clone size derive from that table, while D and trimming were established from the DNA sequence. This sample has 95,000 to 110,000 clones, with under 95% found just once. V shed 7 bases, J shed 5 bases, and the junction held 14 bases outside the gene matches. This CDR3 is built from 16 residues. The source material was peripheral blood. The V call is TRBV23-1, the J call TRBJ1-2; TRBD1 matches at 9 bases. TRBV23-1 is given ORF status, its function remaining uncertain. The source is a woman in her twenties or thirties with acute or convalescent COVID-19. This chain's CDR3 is CASTLQGALGIYGYTF. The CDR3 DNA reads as TGCGCCAGCACCCTACAGGGGGCCCTTGGGATTTATGGCTACACCTTC.